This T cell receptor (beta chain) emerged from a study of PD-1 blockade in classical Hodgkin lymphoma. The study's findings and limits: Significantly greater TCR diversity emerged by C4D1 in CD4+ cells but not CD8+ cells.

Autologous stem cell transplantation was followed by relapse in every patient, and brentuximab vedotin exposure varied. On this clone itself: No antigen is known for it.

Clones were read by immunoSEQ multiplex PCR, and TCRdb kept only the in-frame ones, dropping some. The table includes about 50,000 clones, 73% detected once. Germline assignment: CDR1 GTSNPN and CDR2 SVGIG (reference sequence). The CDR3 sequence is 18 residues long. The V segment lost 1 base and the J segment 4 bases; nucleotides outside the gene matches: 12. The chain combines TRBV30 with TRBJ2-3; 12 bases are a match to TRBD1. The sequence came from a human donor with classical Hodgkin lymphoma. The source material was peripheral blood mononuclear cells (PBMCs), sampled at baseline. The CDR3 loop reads CAWSEKARDRGPPDTQYF. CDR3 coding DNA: TGTGCCTGGAGTGAAAAAGCCCGGGACAGGGGGCCCCCAGATACGCAGTATTTT.